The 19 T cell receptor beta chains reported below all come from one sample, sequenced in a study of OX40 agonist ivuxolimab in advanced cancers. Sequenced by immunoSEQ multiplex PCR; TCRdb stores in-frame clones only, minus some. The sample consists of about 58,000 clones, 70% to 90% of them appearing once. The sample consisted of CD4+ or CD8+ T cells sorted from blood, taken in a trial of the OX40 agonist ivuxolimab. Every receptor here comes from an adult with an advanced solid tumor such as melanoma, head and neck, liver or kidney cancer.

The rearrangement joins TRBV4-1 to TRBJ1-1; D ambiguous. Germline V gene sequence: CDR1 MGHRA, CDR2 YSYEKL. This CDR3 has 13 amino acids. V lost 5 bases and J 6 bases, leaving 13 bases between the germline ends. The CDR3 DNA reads TGCGCCAGCAGCACCAAATTGGGGTCTGAAGCTTTCTTT. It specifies CASSTKLGSEAFF.

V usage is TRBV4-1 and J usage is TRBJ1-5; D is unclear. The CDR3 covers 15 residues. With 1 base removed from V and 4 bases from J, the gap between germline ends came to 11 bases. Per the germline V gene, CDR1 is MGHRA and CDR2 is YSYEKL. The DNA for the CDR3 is TGCGCCAGCAGCCAAGTTTTTGATCAGAATCAGCCCCAGCATTTT. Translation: CASSQVFDQNQPQHF.

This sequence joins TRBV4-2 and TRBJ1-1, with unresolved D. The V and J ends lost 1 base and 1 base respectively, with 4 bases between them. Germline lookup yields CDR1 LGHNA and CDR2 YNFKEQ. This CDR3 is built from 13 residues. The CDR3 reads CASSQVENTEAFF. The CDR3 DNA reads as TGTGCCAGCAGCCAAGTGGAGAACACTGAAGCTTTCTTT.

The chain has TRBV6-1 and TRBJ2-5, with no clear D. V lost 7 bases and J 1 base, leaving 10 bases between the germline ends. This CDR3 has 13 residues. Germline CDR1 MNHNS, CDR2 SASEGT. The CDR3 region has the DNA TGTGCCAGCATTAAATACTTCCAAGAGACCCAGTACTTC. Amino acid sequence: CASIKYFQETQYF.

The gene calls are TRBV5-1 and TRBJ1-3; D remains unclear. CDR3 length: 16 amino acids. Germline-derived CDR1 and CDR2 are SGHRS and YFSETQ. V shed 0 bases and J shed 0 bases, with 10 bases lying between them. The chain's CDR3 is CASSLVSADSGNTIYF. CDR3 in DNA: TGCGCCAGCAGCTTGGTATCTGCAGACTCTGGAAACACCATATATTTT.

CDR3: CASGRAGAKFF. Here the CDR3 DNA reads TGTGCTAGTGGTCGAGCGGGGGCTAAGTTCTTC. The rearrangement joins TRBV12-5 to TRBJ2-1; 8 bases are shared with TRBD2. This CDR3 comprises 11 residues. Germline V lookup: CDR1 LGHNT, CDR2 FRNRAP. With 5 bases clipped from V and 14 bases from J, the junction kept 5 bases outside the gene matches.

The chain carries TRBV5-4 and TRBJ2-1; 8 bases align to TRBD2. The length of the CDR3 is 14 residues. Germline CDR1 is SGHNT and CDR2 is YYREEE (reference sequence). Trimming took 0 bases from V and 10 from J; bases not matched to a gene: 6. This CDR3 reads CASSLATLADEQFF. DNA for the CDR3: TGTGCCAGCAGCTTGGCGACACTAGCGGACGAGCAGTTCTTC.

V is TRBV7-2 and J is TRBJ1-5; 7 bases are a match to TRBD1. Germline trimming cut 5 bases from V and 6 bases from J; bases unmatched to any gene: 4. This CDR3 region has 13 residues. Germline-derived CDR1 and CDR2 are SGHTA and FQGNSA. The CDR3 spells CASSPTGVQPQHF. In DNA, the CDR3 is TGTGCCAGCAGCCCCACAGGGGTTCAGCCCCAGCATTTT. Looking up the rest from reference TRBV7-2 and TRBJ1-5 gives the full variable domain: GAGVSQSPSNKVTEKGKDVELRCDPISGHTALYWYRQSLGQGLEFLIYFQGNSAPDKSGLPSDRFSAERTGGSVSTLTIQRTQQEDSAVYLCASSPTGVQPQHFGDGTRLSIL.

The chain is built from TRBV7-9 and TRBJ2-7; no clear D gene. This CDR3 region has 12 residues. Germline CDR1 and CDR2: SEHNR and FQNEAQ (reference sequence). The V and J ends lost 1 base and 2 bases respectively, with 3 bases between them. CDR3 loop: CASSLGAYEQYF. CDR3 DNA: TGTGCCAGCAGCTTAGGGGCCTACGAGCAGTACTTC.

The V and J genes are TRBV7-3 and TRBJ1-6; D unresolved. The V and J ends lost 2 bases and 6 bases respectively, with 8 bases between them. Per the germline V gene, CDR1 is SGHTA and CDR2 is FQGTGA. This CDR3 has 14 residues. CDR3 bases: TGTGCCAGCAGCTTAGTACCTCTTAATTCACCCCTCCACTTT. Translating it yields CASSLVPLNSPLHF.

DNA for the CDR3: TGCGCCAGCAGCTGGGGGGGTTCAGATACGCAGTATTTT. This codes for CASSWGGSDTQYF. This rearrangement joins TRBV5-1 to TRBJ2-3; 7 positions agree with TRBD2. With 3 bases clipped from V and 4 bases from J, the junction kept 2 bases outside the gene matches. Per germline, CDR1 SGHRS and CDR2 YFSETQ. The CDR3 loop spans 13 amino acids.

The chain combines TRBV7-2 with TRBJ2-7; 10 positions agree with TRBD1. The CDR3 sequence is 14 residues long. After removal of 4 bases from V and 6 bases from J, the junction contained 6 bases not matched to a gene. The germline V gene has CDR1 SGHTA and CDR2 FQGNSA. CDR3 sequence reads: CASSSMGQGFEQYF. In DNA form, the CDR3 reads TGTGCCAGCAGCTCCATGGGACAGGGGTTCGAGCAGTACTTC.

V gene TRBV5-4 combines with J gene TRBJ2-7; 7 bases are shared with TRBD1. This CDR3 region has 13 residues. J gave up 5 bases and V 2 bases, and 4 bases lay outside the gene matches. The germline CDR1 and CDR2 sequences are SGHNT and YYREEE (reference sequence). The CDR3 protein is CASSFGQENEQYF. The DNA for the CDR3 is TGTGCCAGCAGCTTCGGACAGGAGAACGAGCAGTACTTC.

CDR3 sequence (DNA): TGTGCCAGCAGTGAACGGCGAGAGCAGTACTTC. Translated: CASSERREQYF. The chain employs TRBV2 and TRBJ2-7; D not resolved. Germline CDR1 and CDR2: SNHLY and FYNNEI. Trimming pared 2 bases from V and 7 bases from J, leaving 6 bases between. This CDR3 is 11 amino acids long.

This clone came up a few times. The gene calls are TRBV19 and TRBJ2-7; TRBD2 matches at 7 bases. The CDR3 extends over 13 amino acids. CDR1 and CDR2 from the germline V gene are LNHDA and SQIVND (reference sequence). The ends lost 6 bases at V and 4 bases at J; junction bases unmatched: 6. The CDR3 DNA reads TGTGCCAGTAGCCCCGGGCGGGGGTACGAGCAGTACTTC. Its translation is CASSPGRGYEQYF.

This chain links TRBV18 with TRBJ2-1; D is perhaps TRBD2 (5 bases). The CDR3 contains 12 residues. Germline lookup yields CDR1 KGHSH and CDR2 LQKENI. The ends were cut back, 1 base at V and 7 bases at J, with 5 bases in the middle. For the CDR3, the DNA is TGTGCCAGCTCACCACTAGCGAATGAGCAGTTCTTC. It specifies CASSPLANEQFF.

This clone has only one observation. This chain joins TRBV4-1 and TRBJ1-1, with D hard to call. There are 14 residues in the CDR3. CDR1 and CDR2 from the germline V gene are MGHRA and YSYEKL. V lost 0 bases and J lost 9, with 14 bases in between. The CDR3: CASSQDWSAGKAFF. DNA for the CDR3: TGCGCCAGCAGCCAAGATTGGAGCGCTGGGAAAGCTTTCTTT.

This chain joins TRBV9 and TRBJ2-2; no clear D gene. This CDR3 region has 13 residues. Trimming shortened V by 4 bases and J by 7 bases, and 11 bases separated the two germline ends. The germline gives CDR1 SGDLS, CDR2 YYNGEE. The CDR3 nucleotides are TGTGCCAGCAGCACCCGGCCGGGCGGGGAGCTGTTTTTT. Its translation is CASSTRPGGELFF.

CDR3 in amino acids: CASSESRTGGYEQYF. In nucleotides, the CDR3 is TGTGCCAGCAGTGAATCCCGGACAGGGGGCTACGAGCAGTACTTC. This chain joins TRBV6-1 and TRBJ2-7; 10 bases line up with TRBD1. Per germline, CDR1 MNHNS and CDR2 SASEGT. V trimming: 2 bases; J trimming: 3 bases; junction bases outside the gene matches: 4. The CDR3 runs to 15 residues.